The 16 T cell receptor beta chains listed next were all sequenced from one sample in a study of response to subunit inactivated influenza vaccine. TCRdb reprocessed the RT-PCR reads with MiXCR, giving one entry per CDR3 protein. The table shows about 780,000 distinct CDR3 sequences, with about 18% occurring only once. The specimen was PBMCs from blood, collected roughly 5 days after vaccination. Receptors originate from a man between 45 and 60 years old who received an inactivated influenza vaccine.

V gene TRBV18 combines with J gene TRBJ1-6; D gene ambiguous. Germline assignment: CDR1 KGHSH and CDR2 LQKENI. The CDR3 contains 16 residues. V was cut by 4 bases and J by 10 bases, with 20 bases left in between. The CDR3 sequence: CASSQVSAEVGSPLHF. The CDR3 DNA reads TGTGCCAGCTCACAAGTGTCGGCGGAGGTGGGGTCACCCCTCCACTTT.

J is TRBJ2-2 and V is TRBV4-2; TRBD1 matches at 9 bases. Per germline, CDR1 LGHNA and CDR2 YNFKEQ. The CDR3 is made up of 16 amino acids. Trimming at V came to 1 base and at J to 6 bases, leaving 6 bases not matched to a gene. The CDR3 DNA sequence: TGTGCCAGCAGCCAAGTTACAGGGGGCGTCCCCGGGGAGCTGTTTTTT. As protein: CASSQVTGGVPGELFF.

The rearrangement joins TRBV12-3 or TRBV12-4 to TRBJ2-4; 9 nucleotides match TRBD1. This CDR3 contains 14 residues. V trimming: 7 bases; J trimming: 7 bases; junction bases outside the gene matches: 8. The CDR3 sequence is CASTPGQGSNIQYF. CDR3 nucleotide sequence: TGTGCCAGCACCCCGGGACAGGGTTCGAACATTCAGTACTTC.

This clonotype was seen a handful of times. The chain joins TRBV3-1 to TRBJ1-1, with 8 bases matching TRBD1. This CDR3 is 14 amino acids long. With 4 bases clipped from V and 4 bases from J, the junction kept 5 bases outside the gene matches. Germline values: CDR1 LGHDT, CDR2 YNNKEL (reference sequence). CDR3 residues: CASSLQTGVTEAFF. CDR3 nucleotide sequence: TGTGCCAGCAGCCTTCAGACAGGGGTCACTGAAGCTTTCTTT.

The chain couples TRBV11-2 to TRBJ2-1, with TRBD1 identical over 8 bases. The CDR3 sequence is 15 residues long. Germline-derived CDR1 and CDR2 are SGHAT and FQNNGV. Trimming at V came to 4 bases and at J to 6 bases, leaving 8 bases not matched to a gene. CDR3 sequence: CASSYQGALPNEQFF. In nucleotides, the CDR3 is TGTGCCAGCAGCTACCAGGGGGCGCTCCCCAATGAGCAGTTCTTC.

This clonotype was seen only a few times. CDR3 sequence: CASSKGGNEQYF. The CDR3 region has the DNA TGTGCCAGCAGTAAAGGGGGGAACGAGCAGTACTTC. The V and J genes are TRBV2 and TRBJ2-7; D could derive from TRBD1 or TRBD2 (6 bases each). V lost 5 bases and J 5 bases, leaving 10 bases between the germline ends. CDR3 length: 12 residues. The germline gives CDR1 SNHLY, CDR2 FYNNEI.

This chain joins TRBV6-5 and TRBJ1-5; 8 positions agree with TRBD1. CDR1 MNHEY and CDR2 SVGAGI come from the germline V gene. Losses at the gene ends were 4 bases for V and 6 bases for J; bases not matched to a gene: 14. The CDR3 is 17 residues long. Written as DNA, the CDR3 is TGTGCCAGCAGTTTCCAATTGACAGGGGTTATCGGTCAGCCCCAGCATTTT. Protein sequence: CASSFQLTGVIGQPQHF.

In its sample, this clonotype was seen a few times. The genes are TRBV7-8 and TRBJ2-3; TRBD2 matches at 7 bases. The CDR3 spans 14 residues. Trimming took 4 bases from V and 2 from J; bases not matched to a gene: 3. Germline V gives CDR1 SGHVS, CDR2 FQNEAQ. The CDR3 DNA follows: TGTGCCAGCAGCTCAGCGGGGCCCACAGATACGCAGTATTTT. As protein: CASSSAGPTDTQYF. The whole variable domain, remainder taken from reference TRBV7-8 and TRBJ2-3, is GAGVSQSPRYKVAKRGQDVALRCDPISGHVSLFWYQQALGQGPEFLTYFQNEAQLDKSGLPSDRFFAERPEGSVSTLKIQRTQQEDSAVYLCASSSAGPTDTQYFGPGTRLTVL.

This clonotype was recorded at least ten times. The rearrangement links TRBV29-1 to TRBJ2-1, with 7 bases that match TRBD2. V shed 4 bases and J 1 base; nucleotides not matched to a gene: 4. From germline, CDR1 is SQVTM and CDR2 ANQGSEA. The CDR3 has 14 amino acids. The CDR3 bases are TGCAGCGTTGGCGGGGGAGCGTCCTACAATGAGCAGTTCTTC. This encodes CSVGGGASYNEQFF.

The chain is built from TRBV6-5 and TRBJ2-1; possible D gene TRBD2, 6 bases. Trimming stripped 2 bases from V and 4 bases from J, with 15 bases between. The CDR3 totals 16 residues. Looked up from germline, CDR1 is MNHEY and CDR2 is SVGAGI. CDR3 amino acids: CASSYGFSGRYNEQFF. In DNA form, the CDR3 reads TGTGCCAGCAGTTACGGGTTTAGCGGCAGATACAATGAGCAGTTCTTC.

V gene TRBV6-5 combines with J gene TRBJ2-5; D is undetermined. Germline V CDR1 and CDR2: MNHEY, SVGAGI. With 0 bases removed from V and 2 bases from J, the gap between germline ends came to 7 bases. There are 14 residues in the CDR3. CDR3 sequence: CASSYSIQQETQYF. The CDR3 nucleotides are TGTGCCAGCAGTTACTCGATACAGCAAGAGACCCAGTACTTC.

This clonotype has just a few counts. The V gene is TRBV7-9, the J gene TRBJ2-3; D ambiguous. The CDR3 covers 17 residues. V gave up 1 base and J gave up 5 bases, with 19 bases separating them. Per the germline V gene, CDR1 is SEHNR and CDR2 is FQNEAQ (reference sequence). The CDR3 DNA follows: TGTGCCAGCAGCTTAGGCGTCGGCGCCACGACCGGAGATACGCAGTATTTT. Its protein is CASSLGVGATTGDTQYF.

This chain joins TRBV29-1 and TRBJ1-2, with 9 bases matching TRBD1. J was trimmed by 8 bases and V by 3 bases; bases with no gene match: 10. Looked up from germline, CDR1 is SQVTM and CDR2 is ANQGSEA. The CDR3 extends over 14 amino acids. CDR3 nucleotide sequence: TGCAGCGTTGACGTCCGGACAGGGGAGACGGGCTACACCTTC. It yields the protein CSVDVRTGETGYTF. Full variable domain (rest looked up from reference TRBV29-1 and TRBJ1-2): SAVISQKPSRDICQRGTSLTIQCQVDSQVTMMFWYRQQPGQSLTLIATANQGSEATYESGFVIDKFPISRPNLTFSTLTVSNMSPEDSSIYLCSVDVRTGETGYTFGSGTRLTVV.

CDR3 in DNA: TGCAGTGCCATTTCGACCACCGGTCGTTATTCACCCCTCCACTTT. It specifies CSAISTTGRYSPLHF. V is TRBV20-1 and J is TRBJ1-6; no clear D. Trimming removed 6 bases at V and 8 bases at J, with 20 bases between. The CDR3 totals 15 residues. Germline V gene data show CDR1 as DFQATT and CDR2 as SNEGSKA (reference sequence).

In this sample, this clonotype turned up many times. The rearrangement links TRBV12-3 or TRBV12-4 to TRBJ1-4; tentative D call: TRBD1 (6 bases). The length of the CDR3 is 11 residues. Trimming shortened V by 7 bases and J by 8 bases, and 8 bases separated the two germline ends. The CDR3 sequence: CASKQGEKLFF. DNA of the CDR3: TGTGCCAGCAAACAGGGAGAAAAACTGTTTTTT.

The V and J genes are TRBV12-3 or TRBV12-4 and TRBJ2-7; D uncertain. Trimming left V 7 bases short and J 2 bases short, with 12 bases between. This CDR3 has 13 amino acids. CDR3 loop: CASTYPGTYEQYF. As DNA, the CDR3 is TGTGCCAGCACTTACCCCGGAACCTACGAGCAGTACTTC.